This T cell receptor (beta chain) is from a study of metastatic and nonmetastatic thyroid tumors. Study-level information: Comparative analysis of repertoires was undertaken across blood and tumor or nodule tissue obtained from malignant and benign thyroid patients. Study conclusions and caveats: Compared with benign nodules, malignant thyroid tumors were reported to have significantly higher TCR beta diversity in both blood and tumor.

Germline CDR1 is SGHTA and CDR2 is FQGNSA. The CDR3 extends over 15 amino acids. Trimming shortened V by 2 bases and J by 6 bases, and 16 bases separated the two germline ends. Thyroid surgery was preceded by no treatment in any patient. In regard to this clone: What it binds is unknown.

In the original workflow: The study built a papillary thyroid cancer distant-metastasis classifier from CDR3 differences across clinicopathological groups. TCRdb re-analyzed the PCR reads through MiXCR. TCRdb, not the original authors, processed these V and J calls. The sample consists of 15,000 to 25,000 clones, more than 35% of them appearing once. The genes are TRBV7-2 and TRBJ1-2; a possible D gene is TRBD1 (6 bases). The sequencing input was tumor tissue. The receptor was derived from a female donor with papillary thyroid cancer or a benign thyroid nodule (not recorded which). Some clones in this sample may be carry-over from other donors' samples. The CDR3 loop is CASSLRWGGEDGYTF. CDR3 in DNA: TGTGCCAGCAGCTTAAGGTGGGGGGGCGAAGATGGCTACACCTTC.